The clone carrying this T cell receptor beta chain showed up many times. No antigen is known for it. The data originate from a study of T-cell reconstitution after alpha-beta-depleted transplantation in children. Findings of the study overall: Hyperexpanded clones declined; after one year, newly produced T cells mostly supplied diversity.

The V end lost 7 bases, the J end lost 4 bases, and 19 bases lay between the germline ends. The germline CDR1 and CDR2 sequences are SEHNR and FQNEAQ (reference sequence). The CDR3 sequence is 15 residues long. As it was prepared, the TCRbeta library received unique molecular identifiers. TCRdb ran MiXCR on the PCR reads and lists one entry per CDR3 protein. This sample has roughly 400,000 distinct CDR3 sequences, with 43% found just once. The chain employs TRBV7-9 and TRBJ2-5; tentatively, D is TRBD2 (5 bases). The TCR comes from a girl aged 2 to 10 with aplastic anemia, due to receive a stem cell transplant. Sequences were derived from PBMCs, sampled before TCRalphabeta/CD19-depleted stem cell transplant. The chain's CDR3 is CASNADQTIRETQYF. The CDR3 DNA reads as TGTGCCAGCAACGCGGATCAGACTATCCGAGAGACCCAGTACTTC.